The 7 T cell receptor beta chains in this list originate from one sample, sequenced in a study of blood T cell repertoires in COVID-19. The data were produced by immunoSEQ multiplex PCR, yet TCRdb's version contains in-frame clones alone and is incomplete. The data contain 200,000 to 250,000 clones, 87% of them singletons. The specimen sequenced was peripheral blood. These receptors came from a woman aged 18-29 years who had recovered from COVID-19.

J is TRBJ1-2 and V is TRBV5-1, with D perhaps TRBD1 (5 bases). The germline V and J ends were trimmed by 0 bases and 4 bases, with 10 bases remaining between them. Germline CDR1 is SGHRS and CDR2 is YFSETQ. CDR3 size: 14 residues. CDR3 sequence reads: CASSLGARAYGYTF. In DNA, the CDR3 is TGCGCCAGCAGCTTGGGCGCCAGGGCCTATGGCTACACCTTC. Using reference TRBV5-1 and TRBJ1-2 for the parts outside the CDR3, the full variable domain is KAGVTQTPRYLIKTRGQQVTLSCSPISGHRSVSWYQQTPGQGLQFLFEYFSETQRNKGNFPGRFSGRQFSNSRSEMNVSTLELGDSALYLCASSLGARAYGYTFGSGTRLTVV.

This clone appeared once. The chain is built from TRBV6-2 or TRBV6-3 and TRBJ2-1; D gene uncertain. The CDR3 has 12 amino acids. Germline V gene sequence: CDR1 MNHEY, CDR2 SVGEGT. The V and J ends lost 2 bases and 9 bases respectively, with 8 bases between them. In DNA form, the CDR3 reads TGTGCCAGCAGTTACCGCCCGAGTGAGCAGTTCTTC. This codes for CASSYRPSEQFF.

Comment on this clone: The same CDR3 arises from other DNA sequences in this sample as well. V usage is TRBV6-5 and J usage is TRBJ2-7; D unclear. CDR1 and CDR2 from the germline V gene are MNHEY and SVGAGI. The CDR3 contains 13 residues. Trimming stripped 2 bases from V and 3 bases from J, with 8 bases between. This chain's CDR3 is CASSYGQSYEQYF. The DNA of the CDR3 is TGTGCCAGCAGTTACGGGCAGAGCTACGAGCAGTACTTC.

V is TRBV2 and J is TRBJ2-7, with TRBD2 identical over 8 bases. CDR1 and CDR2 (germline): SNHLY, FYNNEI. V was pared by 10 bases and J by 1 base, with 15 bases of the junction left unmatched. This CDR3 spans 16 amino acids. The CDR3 DNA reads TGTGCCATCAGGACTTCCAGCGGGAGTTCGTCCTACGAGCAGTACTTC. This sequence encodes CAIRTSSGSSSYEQYF. The full variable domain, completed using reference TRBV2 and TRBJ2-7, is EPEVTQTPSHQVTQMGQEVILRCVPISNHLYFYWYRQILGQKVEFLVSFYNNEISEKSEIFDDQFSVERPDGSNFTLKIRSTKLEDSAMYFCAIRTSSGSSSYEQYFGPGTRLTVT.

The V gene is TRBV7-9, the J gene TRBJ2-1; 14 positions match TRBD2. The germline V gene has CDR1 SEHNR and CDR2 FQNEAQ (reference sequence). J gave up 7 bases and V 2 bases, and 7 bases lay outside the gene matches. The CDR3 runs to 17 residues. This CDR3 is CASSLIGTSGRGNEQFF. DNA of the CDR3: TGTGCCAGCAGCTTAATCGGGACTAGCGGGAGAGGTAATGAGCAGTTCTTC.

This chain joins TRBV6-5 and TRBJ1-1, with D possibly matching TRBD1 (5 bases). CDR1 and CDR2 (germline): MNHEY, SVGAGI. The ends were cut back, 6 bases at V and 5 bases at J, with 19 bases in the middle. There are 15 residues in the CDR3. As DNA, the CDR3 is TGTGCCAGCAGACGATCGGAGGGGTTTTGGACTGAAGCTTTCTTT. This translates into CASRRSEGFWTEAFF.

This clone was observed a few times. The rearrangement joins TRBV15 to TRBJ2-1; D is uncertain. This CDR3 is built from 13 residues. The germline V and J ends were trimmed by 0 bases and 9 bases, with 9 bases remaining between them. CDR1 is LNHNV, CDR2 YYDKDF, per germline (reference sequence). The CDR3 reads CATSRDGRPEQFF. CDR3 sequence (DNA): TGTGCCACCAGCAGAGATGGGCGTCCTGAGCAGTTCTTC.